Shown below are 30 T cell receptor beta chains from a single sample sequenced in a study of T cell responses to AZD1222 COVID-19 vaccine. Profiled with immunoSEQ multiplex PCR; TCRdb holds only in-frame clones, not every one. Of about 110,000 clones listed, 75% to 90% are singletons. The sequencing used peripheral blood, collected on day 0 of AZD1222 vaccination. These receptors came from an adult in good health.

This clone was picked up one time. The chain employs TRBV7-2 and TRBJ2-7; TRBD2 aligns across 13 bases. Germline CDR1 SGHTA, CDR2 FQGNSA. The CDR3 covers 15 residues. J lost 2 bases, V lost 3 bases, and 1 base had no gene match. DNA for the CDR3: TGTGCCAGCAGCTTTACTAGCGGGGGGGCCTACGAGCAGTACTTC. The encoded protein is CASSFTSGGAYEQYF. The full variable domain, its missing parts supplied by reference TRBV7-2 and TRBJ2-7, is GAGVSQSPSNKVTEKGKDVELRCDPISGHTALYWYRQSLGQGLEFLIYFQGNSAPDKSGLPSDRFSAERTGGSVSTLTIQRTQQEDSAVYLCASSFTSGGAYEQYFGPGTRLTVT.

The chain links TRBV15 to TRBJ2-7; D gene unclear. This CDR3 has 14 amino acids. Looked up from germline, CDR1 is LNHNV and CDR2 is YYDKDF (reference sequence). Deletions cut 6 bases from V and 0 bases from J, with 12 bases between. The CDR3: CATRPVGISYEQYF. The CDR3 DNA reads TGTGCCACCAGACCGGTTGGCATCTCCTACGAGCAGTACTTC.

The V gene is TRBV30, the J gene TRBJ1-5; the match to TRBD1 covers 9 bases. This CDR3 region has 14 residues. Germline assignment: CDR1 GTSNPN and CDR2 SVGIG (reference sequence). The V gene end was trimmed by 3 bases and the J gene end by 7 bases; junction bases not matched to a gene: 7. Here the CDR3 reads CAWSQDRGGQPQHF. Written as DNA, the CDR3 is TGTGCCTGGAGCCAGGACAGGGGAGGGCAGCCCCAGCATTTT.

The J gene is TRBJ2-1, the V gene TRBV7-2, with TRBD2 matching over 14 bases. The CDR3 runs to 16 residues. J lost 4 bases, V lost 6 bases, and 5 bases had no gene match. Germline V gene data show CDR1 as SGHTA and CDR2 as FQGNSA. CDR3 coding DNA: TGTGCCAGCAGTCACGGGACTAGCGGGAGTTACAATGAGCAGTTCTTC. This translates into CASSHGTSGSYNEQFF. The whole variable domain, remainder taken from reference TRBV7-2 and TRBJ2-1, is GAGVSQSPSNKVTEKGKDVELRCDPISGHTALYWYRQSLGQGLEFLIYFQGNSAPDKSGLPSDRFSAERTGGSVSTLTIQRTQQEDSAVYLCASSHGTSGSYNEQFFGPGTRLTVL.

The chain links TRBV5-6 to TRBJ1-3, with D uncertain. CDR3 length equals 14 residues. Germline CDR1 SGHDT, CDR2 YYEEEE. V lost 6 bases and J 0 bases, leaving 10 bases between the germline ends. The CDR3 reads CASKGFPSGNTIYF. The CDR3 nucleotides are TGTGCCAGCAAAGGGTTCCCCTCTGGAAACACCATATATTTT.

This chain uses TRBV5-6 with TRBJ1-5, with D hard to call. From germline, CDR1 is SGHDT and CDR2 YYEEEE. The CDR3 is 18 amino acids. The V gene lost 4 bases and the J gene lost 0 bases, with 20 bases spanning the gap. CDR3 protein: CASSRERGGRTSNQPQHF. The CDR3, as DNA: TGTGCCAGCAGCCGCGAGAGAGGAGGACGGACTAGCAATCAGCCCCAGCATTTT.

This clone has only a few counts. This chain connects TRBV5-6 to TRBJ2-5; D may be TRBD1 (6 bases). V lost 1 base and J 4 bases, leaving 8 bases between the germline ends. This CDR3 contains 13 residues. Germline loops: CDR1 SGHDT, CDR2 YYEEEE. CDR3 in amino acids: CASSLTGPETQYF. CDR3 bases: TGTGCCAGCAGCTTGACAGGGCCAGAGACCCAGTACTTC. The whole variable domain, remainder taken from reference TRBV5-6 and TRBJ2-5, is DAGVTQSPTHLIKTRGQQVTLRCSPKSGHDTVSWYQQALGQGPQFIFQYYEEEERQRGNFPDRFSGHQFPNYSSELNVNALLLGDSALYLCASSLTGPETQYFGPGTRLLVL.

The chain recombines TRBV3-1 (or the pseudogene TRBV3-2) with TRBJ1-4; D is undetermined. With 4 bases removed from V and 3 bases from J, the gap between germline ends came to 12 bases. CDR1 is LGHDT, CDR2 YNNKEL, per germline (reference sequence). This CDR3 spans 15 amino acids. The CDR3 nucleotides are TGTGCCAGCAGCCTTAGAGGGAGGTCTAATGAAAAACTGTTTTTT. Translation gives CASSLRGRSNEKLFF.

The CDR3 DNA sequence: TGTGCCAGCAGTGAAGGAGAGTGGGAGACTAGCACAGATACGCAGTATTTT. This translates into CASSEGEWETSTDTQYF. The V call is TRBV6-1, the J call TRBJ2-3, with D possibly matching TRBD2 (5 bases). V lost 1 base, J lost 0 bases, and 14 bases lay in between. Germline V gives CDR1 MNHNS, CDR2 SASEGT. The CDR3 runs to 17 residues.

V and J are TRBV7-2 and TRBJ2-7; 14 bases match TRBD2. Germline V CDR1 and CDR2: SGHTA, FQGNSA. The J segment lost 4 bases and the V segment lost 5 bases, leaving 4 bases of the junction unmatched. The CDR3 sequence is 15 residues long. CDR3 region: CASSPGLAGVYEQYF. DNA of the CDR3: TGTGCCAGCAGCCCGGGACTAGCGGGGGTGTACGAGCAGTACTTC.

V is TRBV5-1 and J is TRBJ1-4; no definite D call. With 4 bases removed from V and 5 bases from J, the gap between germline ends came to 12 bases. Germline assignment: CDR1 SGHRS and CDR2 YFSETQ. The CDR3 spans 14 residues. The DNA of the CDR3 is TGCGCCAGCAGCACGGACCCCCAGAATGAAAAACTGTTTTTT. Translation gives CASSTDPQNEKLFF.

This chain connects TRBV29-1 to TRBJ2-7, with D unclear. The CDR3 has 11 amino acids. CDR1 and CDR2 from the germline V gene are SQVTM and ANQGSEA. The V end was cut by 4 bases, the J end by 3 bases, with 7 bases between. CDR3 in DNA: TGCAGCGTTGTCGACGGCTACGAGCAGTACTTC. It codes for CSVVDGYEQYF.

The V call is TRBV5-1, the J call TRBJ1-1; a possible D gene is TRBD1 (6 bases). Trimming stripped 0 bases from V and 0 bases from J, with 12 bases between. CDR1 and CDR2 (germline): SGHRS, YFSETQ. The CDR3 runs to 16 residues. The CDR3, as DNA: TGCGCCAGCAGCTTGGAAACGACAGGTATGAACACTGAAGCTTTCTTT. Translated: CASSLETTGMNTEAFF.

The V call is TRBV9, the J call TRBJ1-1; possible D gene TRBD1, 5 bases. Between the trimmed V and J ends, which lost 0 bases and 4 bases, there was a span of 10 bases. Germline V gene data show CDR1 as SGDLS and CDR2 as YYNGEE. The CDR3 spans 14 residues. The CDR3 coding sequence is TGTGCCAGCAGCGTAGAAGGGGTCGGCACTGAAGCTTTCTTT. It translates to CASSVEGVGTEAFF.

This chain joins TRBV6-2 or TRBV6-3 and TRBJ1-1, with a weak D call TRBD1 (5 bases). Germline values: CDR1 MNHEY, CDR2 SVGEGT. CDR3 size: 13 residues. V was clipped by 4 bases and J by 2 bases, with 8 bases between them. In DNA form, the CDR3 reads TGTGCCAGCAGTTTCCGGGACAACACTGAAGCTTTCTTT. Protein sequence: CASSFRDNTEAFF.

The chain is built from TRBV13 and TRBJ2-3, with 9 nucleotides matching TRBD2. Trimming took 5 bases from V and 3 from J; bases not matched to a gene: 6. Germline V CDR1 and CDR2: PRHDT, FYEKMQ (reference sequence). This CDR3 has 15 amino acids. Written as DNA, the CDR3 is TGTGCCAGCAGCCTGGGGGCGGGGGGGACAGATACGCAGTATTTT. It specifies CASSLGAGGTDTQYF.

The rearrangement uses TRBV18 and TRBJ2-7; 8 bases agree with TRBD2. The trim removed 5 bases at V and 6 bases at J, leaving 9 bases unmatched. CDR1 is KGHSH and CDR2 is LQKENI in the germline V gene. The CDR3 has 14 amino acids. CDR3 region: CASSSAGTRGEQYF. The CDR3 DNA reads TGTGCCAGCTCATCCGCCGGGACTAGGGGCGAGCAGTACTTC.

This chain connects TRBV20-1 to TRBJ1-1; D is ambiguous. Germline CDR1 DFQATT, CDR2 SNEGSKA (reference sequence). The CDR3 consists of 15 residues. Trimming removed 3 bases from V and 3 bases from J, with 17 bases in between. CDR3 in DNA: TGCAGTGCTAGTGACGCCTCTTCGTTTCACACTGAAGCTTTCTTT. Translation: CSASDASSFHTEAFF.

The rearrangement joins TRBV27 to TRBJ2-2; 7 positions match TRBD2. Per the germline V gene, CDR1 is MNHEY and CDR2 is SMNVEV (reference sequence). After removal of 6 bases from V and 4 bases from J, the junction contained 5 bases not matched to a gene. This CDR3 comprises 14 residues. The CDR3 spells CASRREGFTGELFF. DNA for the CDR3: TGTGCCAGCAGGAGGGAGGGATTCACCGGGGAGCTGTTTTTT.

The chain is built from TRBV28 and TRBJ1-4; D unresolved. The CDR3 runs to 13 residues. In germline, CDR1 is MDHEN, CDR2 SYDVKM. V was pared by 10 bases and J by 8 bases, with 17 bases between. CDR3 protein: CATVLSVGEKLFF. CDR3 coding DNA: TGTGCCACAGTCCTTTCGGTTGGAGAAAAACTGTTTTTT. The full variable domain, its missing parts supplied by reference TRBV28 and TRBJ1-4, is DVKVTQSSRYLVKRTGEKVFLECVQDMDHENMFWYRQDPGLGLRLIYFSYDVKMKEKGDIPEGYSVSREKKERFSLILESASTNQTSMYLCATVLSVGEKLFFGSGTQLSVL.

CDR3 residues: CASSLDSGGGPYEQYF. The CDR3 region has the DNA TGCGCCAGCAGCTTGGACTCTGGAGGGGGACCCTACGAGCAGTACTTC. The chain carries TRBV5-1 and TRBJ2-7; D is tentatively TRBD1 or TRBD2 (6 bases each). V lost 0 bases, J lost 2 bases, and 15 bases lay in between. Looked up from germline, CDR1 is SGHRS and CDR2 is YFSETQ. CDR3 length equals 16 residues.

The table lists this clone with a count of one. The J gene is TRBJ1-5, the V gene TRBV7-8; D gene ambiguous. The CDR3 runs 11 residues. CDR1 and CDR2 (germline): SGHVS, FQNEAQ. With 5 bases removed from V and 9 bases from J, the gap between germline ends came to 8 bases. CDR3 amino acids: CASSISGPQHF. CDR3 nucleotide sequence: TGTGCCAGCAGCATTTCTGGGCCCCAGCATTTT. Based on the CDR3 plus reference TRBV7-8 and TRBJ1-5, the full variable domain is GAGVSQSPRYKVAKRGQDVALRCDPISGHVSLFWYQQALGQGPEFLTYFQNEAQLDKSGLPSDRFFAERPEGSVSTLKIQRTQQEDSAVYLCASSISGPQHFGDGTRLSIL.

The rearrangement uses TRBV27 and TRBJ2-2; TRBD1 matches 9 bases. V lost 2 bases, J lost 3 bases, and 16 bases stayed unmatched. CDR1 is MNHEY and CDR2 is SMNVEV in the germline V gene (reference sequence). This CDR3 is 20 amino acids long. CDR3 nucleotides: TGTGCCAGCAGTTTAATCACGGACCTGGGCCGGACAGGGGACACCGGGGAGCTGTTTTTT. Translating gives CASSLITDLGRTGDTGELFF.

V usage is TRBV3-1 (or the pseudogene TRBV3-2) and J usage is TRBJ1-5; 11 bases map to TRBD1. V was clipped by 4 bases and J by 4 bases; unmatched bases: 6. The CDR3 consists of 16 residues. Germline V gene sequence: CDR1 LGHDT, CDR2 YNNKEL (reference sequence). Here the CDR3 DNA reads TGTGCCAGCAGCCGGGGGACAGGGGGGACTAATCAGCCCCAGCATTTT. Translating gives CASSRGTGGTNQPQHF.

J is TRBJ1-3 and V is TRBV7-9; TRBD1 agrees at 11 bases. Trimming cost V 7 bases and J 8 bases; bases outside gene matches: 22. From germline, CDR1 is SEHNR and CDR2 FQNEAQ (reference sequence). CDR3 length equals 19 residues. CDR3 region: CASTNPWTGGRRSPDTIYF. As DNA, the CDR3 is TGTGCCAGCACCAACCCTTGGACAGGGGGCCGCCGGTCCCCAGACACCATATATTTT.

This clone occurred once. The V call is TRBV18, the J call TRBJ2-5; TRBD2 might be the D (6 bases). The length of the CDR3 is 13 residues. V gave up 3 bases and J gave up 5 bases, with 10 bases separating them. The V gene's germline CDR1 is KGHSH and CDR2 LQKENI. The CDR3 here is CASSPGGDETQYF. CDR3 in DNA: TGTGCCAGCTCACCGGGGGGAGACGAGACCCAGTACTTC.

This clone was detected only a few times. The gene calls are TRBV2 and TRBJ1-4; D unclear. Germline V gives CDR1 SNHLY, CDR2 FYNNEI. Trimming removed 2 bases from V and 6 bases from J, with 13 bases in between. The CDR3 runs to 15 residues. The chain's CDR3 is CASSEIGPTHEKLFF. For the CDR3, the DNA is TGTGCCAGCAGTGAAATAGGGCCAACGCATGAAAAACTGTTTTTT.

The rearrangement links TRBV30 to TRBJ1-2; D is undetermined. V was trimmed by 2 bases and J by 8 bases, leaving 15 bases between them. CDR3 length: 13 amino acids. Per the germline V gene, CDR1 is GTSNPN and CDR2 is SVGIG (reference sequence). In DNA form, the CDR3 reads TGTGCCTGGAGTTCTTCGTTTGTTGAGGGCTACACCTTC. Translated, it gives CAWSSSFVEGYTF.

The genes are TRBV29-1 and TRBJ2-7; D is unclear. This CDR3 contains 11 residues. Per the germline V gene, CDR1 is SQVTM and CDR2 is ANQGSEA. Trimming stripped 4 bases from V and 0 bases from J, with 4 bases between. Here the CDR3 DNA reads TGCAGCGTTGGGGACTCCTACGAGCAGTACTTC. It specifies CSVGDSYEQYF.

This chain connects TRBV7-9 to TRBJ1-2, with D possibly TRBD1 on 5 matching bases. CDR1 is SEHNR and CDR2 is FQNEAQ in the germline V gene (reference sequence). V was clipped by 0 bases and J by 0 bases, with 8 bases between them. The CDR3 consists of 15 residues. The CDR3 region has the DNA TGTGCCAGCAGCTTAGCCCTGGGGCCTAACTATGGCTACACCTTC. This translates into CASSLALGPNYGYTF.